This T cell receptor (beta chain) emerged from a study of blood T cell repertoires in COVID-19. Study details: Donors in the United States, Italy and Spain gave samples during acute or convalescent COVID-19.

Original methodology: Reference gene primers were amplified, and this amplification served to estimate nucleated cell counts. Sequencing was performed with immunoSEQ multiplex PCR; in TCRdb, only in-frame clones are kept and a portion is missing. Clonal size and the V and J genes are those of that table, whereas D and trimming came from the DNA. The data contain 200,000 to 300,000 clones, around 88% of them singletons. The germline V and J ends were trimmed by 3 bases and 5 bases, with 10 bases remaining between them. Germline CDR1 and CDR2: SEHNR and FQNEAQ (reference sequence). CDR3 size: 13 residues.

The chain links TRBV7-9 to TRBJ1-2, with no clear D. This receptor was taken from a woman in her thirties or forties with acute COVID-19. The sample taken for sequencing was PBMCs or T cells enriched from blood (not recorded which). CDR3 coding DNA: TGTGCCAGCAGCTTCGGTCAGGCGTATGGCTACACCTTC. It yields the protein CASSFGQAYGYTF. The entire variable domain, with the rest obtained from reference TRBV7-9 and TRBJ1-2, is as follows: DTGVSQNPRHKITKRGQNVTFRCDPISEHNRLYWYRQTLGQGPEFLTYFQNEAQLEKSRLLSDRFSAERPKGSFSTLEIQRTEQGDSAMYLCASSFGQAYGYTFGSGTRLTVV.